This T cell receptor (beta chain) came from a study of Graves' ophthalmopathy and Graves' hyperthyroidism. This clonotype was seen at least ten times. What it recognizes is unknown. Patients with other autoimmune diseases, uncontrolled infections, pregnancy or lactation were excluded. Amplifying from RNA transcripts, the study obtained TCR beta CDR3 regions. An initial RT-PCR round employing HTBI primers preceded a second-round multiplex PCR. TCRdb recomputed calls from the multiplex PCR reads with MiXCR, one row per CDR3 protein. The repertoire holds about 590,000 distinct CDR3 sequences, with 35% to 45% as singletons. Study-wide findings and caveats: In blood appeared most of the expanded thyroid clonotypes whose frequency exceeded 0.001.

CDR3 length: 16 amino acids. The germline V gene has CDR1 SGHRS and CDR2 YFSETQ. The V end was cut by 1 base, the J end by 1 base, with 14 bases between. This clonotype originated in an adult man with Graves' hyperthyroidism. The rearrangement joins TRBV5-1 to TRBJ2-5, with D possibly being TRBD2 (5 bases). Source material: peripheral blood or thyroid tissue (not recorded which). CDR3 in amino acids: CASSLSRGLVQETQYF. CDR3 DNA sequence: TGCGCCAGCAGCTTGTCACGCGGACTGGTCCAAGAGACCCAGTACTTC.